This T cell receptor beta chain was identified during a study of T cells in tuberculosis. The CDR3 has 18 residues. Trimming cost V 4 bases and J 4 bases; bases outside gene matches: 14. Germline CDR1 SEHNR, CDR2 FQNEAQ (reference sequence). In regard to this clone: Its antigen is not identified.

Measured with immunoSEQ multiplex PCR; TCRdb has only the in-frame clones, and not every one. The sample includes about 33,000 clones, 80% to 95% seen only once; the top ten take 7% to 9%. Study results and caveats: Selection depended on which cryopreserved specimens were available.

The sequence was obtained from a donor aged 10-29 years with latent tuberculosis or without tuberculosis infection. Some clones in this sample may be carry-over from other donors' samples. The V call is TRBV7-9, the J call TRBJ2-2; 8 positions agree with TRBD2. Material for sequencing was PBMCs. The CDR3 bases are TGTGCCAGCAGCTCCGCAGAACCAAGCGGGAGCCTCACCGGGGAGCTGTTTTTT. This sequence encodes CASSSAEPSGSLTGELFF.